These 19 T cell receptor beta chains came from one sample sequenced in a study of cytomegalovirus exposure and HLA in healthy donors. PCR involved 60 Vbeta and 13 Jbeta primers. TCRdb's copy holds only in-frame clones and misses some; the assay was immunoSEQ multiplex PCR. This repertoire shows about 89,000 clones, less than 65% found once; its top ten account for 6.3%. Sequencing was performed on PBMCs. Every receptor here comes from a young woman in good health and CMV-seronegative.

The chain employs TRBV5-1 and TRBJ2-1, with 8 bases matching TRBD1. The CDR3 totals 13 residues. Germline V lookup: CDR1 SGHRS, CDR2 YFSETQ. Unmatched junction bases numbered 11, after V lost 3 bases and J lost 15 bases. CDR3 residues: CASSSDRVGFGFF. CDR3 sequence (DNA): TGCGCCAGCAGCTCGGACAGGGTGGGTTTCGGGTTCTTC. Full variable domain (outside the CDR3, taken from reference TRBV5-1 and TRBJ2-1): KAGVTQTPRYLIKTRGQQVTLSCSPISGHRSVSWYQQTPGQGLQFLFEYFSETQRNKGNFPGRFSGRQFSNSRSEMNVSTLELGDSALYLCASSSDRVGFGFFGPGTRLTVL.

The chain combines TRBV5-4 with TRBJ2-7; TRBD2 matches 7 bases. The V segment lost 4 bases and the J segment 6 bases; nucleotides outside the gene matches: 7. This CDR3 is 13 amino acids long. Germline CDR1 is SGHNT and CDR2 is YYREEE (reference sequence). The CDR3 DNA is TGTGCCAGCAGCCCGGGGGGTCAGCCCGAGCAGTACTTC. Translating gives CASSPGGQPEQYF.

This clone was detected once. Compared with germline, one end of the junction differs, possibly owing to a read error. This CDR3 is also generated by other DNA sequences in the sample. The chain links TRBV15 to TRBJ1-5; tentative D call: TRBD1 (6 bases). This CDR3 region has 18 residues. Germline V gene lookup returns CDR1 LNHNV and CDR2 YYDKDF (reference sequence). The CDR3 sequence is CATSRDNWGRRSNQPQHF. The CDR3 nucleotides read TGTGCTACCAGCAGAGATAATTGGGGGCGTCGGAGCAATCAGCCCCAGCATTTT. Filled out from reference TRBV15 and TRBJ1-5, the complete variable domain reads DAMVIQNPRYQVTQFGKPVTLSCSQTLNHNVMYWYQQKSSQAPKLLFHYYDKDFNNEADTPDNFQSRRPNTSFCFLDIRSPGLGDTAMYLCATSRDNWGRRSNQPQHFGDGTRLSIL.

The chain joins TRBV19 to TRBJ2-7; 7 nucleotides align to TRBD2. This CDR3 is built from 11 residues. J lost 6 bases, V lost 7 bases, and 3 bases had no gene match. Germline CDR1 reads LNHDA; CDR2 reads SQIVND (reference sequence). The CDR3 loop is CASTREGEQYF. The CDR3 region has the DNA TGTGCCAGTACAAGGGAGGGCGAGCAGTACTTC.

The chain employs TRBV14 and TRBJ1-3, with unresolved D. This CDR3 spans 19 amino acids. The V gene lost 3 bases and the J gene lost 2 bases, with 23 bases spanning the gap. The germline CDR1 and CDR2 sequences are SGHDN and FVKESK. DNA of the CDR3: TGTGCCAGCAGCCACTCAACGGGGATAATAGCTTCGGCTGGAAACACCATATATTTT. This sequence encodes CASSHSTGIIASAGNTIYF.

This clone was seen only once. The gene calls are TRBV6-6 and TRBJ2-1; TRBD1 matches 11 bases. Germline V gene data show CDR1 as MNHNY and CDR2 as SVGAGI (reference sequence). The CDR3 spans 15 residues. J lost 6 bases, V lost 4 bases, and 5 bases had no gene match. CDR3 coding DNA: TGTGCCAGCAGTTCCCGGGACAGGGGGTTCAATGAGCAGTTCTTC. Translated, it gives CASSSRDRGFNEQFF.

The chain recombines TRBV4-2 with TRBJ2-2; D ambiguous. The CDR3 sequence is 14 residues long. The ends were cut back, 1 base at V and 0 bases at J, with 3 bases in the middle. Germline loops: CDR1 LGHNA, CDR2 YNFKEQ. The chain's CDR3 is CASSQGANTGELFF. CDR3 DNA: TGTGCCAGCAGCCAAGGAGCGAACACCGGGGAGCTGTTTTTT.

This chain uses TRBV2 with TRBJ2-1, with D tentatively TRBD2 (6 bases). The germline V gene has CDR1 SNHLY and CDR2 FYNNEI. V was clipped by 7 bases and J by 1 base, with 8 bases between them. This CDR3 comprises 13 residues. The DNA of the CDR3 is TGTGCCAGCAATGGACTATCCTACAATGAGCAGTTCTTC. It encodes CASNGLSYNEQFF.

The V call is TRBV28, the J call TRBJ2-3, with 9 bases aligning to TRBD2. After removal of 6 bases from V and 6 bases from J, the junction contained 4 bases not matched to a gene. Germline V gene lookup returns CDR1 MDHEN and CDR2 SYDVKM. This CDR3 is 13 amino acids long. CDR3 residues: CASRAGGPDTQYF. The CDR3 nucleotides read TGTGCCAGCAGGGCGGGGGGGCCGGATACGCAGTATTTT.

CDR3 residues: CASSYRAGELFF. CDR3 nucleotides: TGTGCCAGCAGTTACCGAGCCGGGGAGCTGTTTTTT. J is TRBJ2-2 and V is TRBV6-6; D uncertain. Germline assignment: CDR1 MNHNY and CDR2 SVGAGI (reference sequence). The ends were cut back, 2 bases at V and 6 bases at J, with 4 bases in the middle. The CDR3 is 12 residues long.

The rearrangement links TRBV14 to TRBJ1-6, with D tentatively TRBD1 (6 bases). Germline CDR1 SGHDN, CDR2 FVKESK. V was trimmed by 2 bases and J by 7 bases, leaving 12 bases between them. The CDR3 runs to 15 residues. The CDR3 reads CASSQTGPWNSPLHF. CDR3 bases: TGTGCCAGCAGCCAAACAGGGCCTTGGAATTCACCCCTCCACTTT. Filled out from reference TRBV14 and TRBJ1-6, the complete variable domain reads EAGVTQFPSHSVIEKGQTVTLRCDPISGHDNLYWYRRVMGKEIKFLLHFVKESKQDESGMPNNRFLAERTGGTYSTLKVQPAELEDSGVYFCASSQTGPWNSPLHFGNGTRLTVT.

The chain recombines TRBV7-9 with TRBJ1-2; possible D gene TRBD1, 6 bases. The CDR3 is 12 amino acids. CDR1 and CDR2 (germline): SEHNR, FQNEAQ (reference sequence). Trimming pared 4 bases from V and 8 bases from J, leaving 11 bases between. CDR3 bases: TGTGCCAGCAGCTCACAGGGCTGGGGCTACACCTTC. It codes for CASSSQGWGYTF.

The chain combines TRBV5-1 with TRBJ2-1; the match to TRBD2 covers 9 bases. Unmatched junction bases numbered 5, after V lost 2 bases and J lost 2 bases. The CDR3 covers 16 residues. From germline, CDR1 is SGHRS and CDR2 YFSETQ. The CDR3 protein is CASSFGLAGPYNEQFF. In nucleotides, the CDR3 is TGCGCCAGCAGCTTCGGGCTAGCGGGACCCTACAATGAGCAGTTCTTC.

CDR3: CASSTLRGYEQYF. CDR3 DNA: TGTGCCAGCAGTACCCTCAGGGGGTACGAGCAGTACTTC. The chain joins TRBV6-5 to TRBJ2-7, with TRBD1 identical over 7 bases. Germline V gene data show CDR1 as MNHEY and CDR2 as SVGAGI. V lost 5 bases and J lost 4; bases outside the gene matches: 5. This CDR3 spans 13 amino acids.

J is TRBJ2-7 and V is TRBV6-1; 7 nucleotides agree with TRBD1. This CDR3 contains 13 residues. Germline assignment: CDR1 MNHNS and CDR2 SASEGT. Unmatched junction bases numbered 5, after V lost 7 bases and J lost 2 bases. CDR3 region: CASKTGLAYEQYF. For the CDR3, the DNA is TGTGCCAGCAAGACAGGGCTAGCCTACGAGCAGTACTTC.

This chain joins TRBV5-4 and TRBJ1-2, with 9 positions matching TRBD1. V gave up 4 bases and J gave up 3 bases; unmatched junction bases: 7. Per germline, CDR1 SGHNT and CDR2 YYREEE (reference sequence). CDR3 length: 15 amino acids. CDR3 sequence reads: CASSVGQGNDYGYTF. Here the CDR3 DNA reads TGTGCCAGCAGCGTAGGACAGGGGAACGACTATGGCTACACCTTC.

This clone was counted a few times. The chain links TRBV6-5 to TRBJ1-1; D unclear. CDR1 MNHEY and CDR2 SVGAGI come from the germline V gene. The CDR3 loop spans 15 amino acids. The V end lost 2 bases, the J end lost 1 base, and 11 bases lay between the germline ends. CDR3 sequence: CASSYGGPSNTEAFF. CDR3 nucleotide sequence: TGTGCCAGCAGTTACGGTGGCCCATCGAACACTGAAGCTTTCTTT.

This clone was observed a single time. The chain recombines TRBV11-2 with TRBJ1-4; TRBD1 aligns across 11 bases. Germline lookup yields CDR1 SGHAT and CDR2 FQNNGV. This CDR3 is built from 15 residues. With 5 bases clipped from V and 8 bases from J, the junction kept 7 bases outside the gene matches. CDR3 residues: CASSVGQGAWEKLFF. CDR3 nucleotides: TGTGCCAGCAGCGTCGGACAGGGGGCTTGGGAAAAACTGTTTTTT.

As DNA, the CDR3 is TGCAGTGCTAGAGAGGACGGGGGGGCTTTCTTT. Its protein is CSAREDGGAFF. The chain joins TRBV20-1 to TRBJ1-1; a possible D gene is TRBD1 (5 bases). The germline V gene has CDR1 DFQATT and CDR2 SNEGSKA (reference sequence). This CDR3 contains 11 residues. V lost 0 bases, J lost 11 bases, and 10 bases lay in between.